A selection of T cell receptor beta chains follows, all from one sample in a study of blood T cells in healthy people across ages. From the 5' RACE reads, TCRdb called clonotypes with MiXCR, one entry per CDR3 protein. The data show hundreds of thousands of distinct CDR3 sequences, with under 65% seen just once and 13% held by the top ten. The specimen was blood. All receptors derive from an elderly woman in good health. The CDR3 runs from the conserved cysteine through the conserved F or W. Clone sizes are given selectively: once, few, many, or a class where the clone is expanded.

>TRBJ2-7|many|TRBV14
CASSPLGGISYEQYF
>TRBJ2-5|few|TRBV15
CATSRDLGYNEQYF
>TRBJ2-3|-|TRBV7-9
CASSASQHSSLQYF
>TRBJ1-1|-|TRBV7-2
CASSPGGPLNTEAFF
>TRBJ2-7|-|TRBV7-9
CASSSAAGTSYEQYF
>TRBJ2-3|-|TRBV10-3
CATQRTPEGGPHTDTQYF
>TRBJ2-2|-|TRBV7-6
CASGLAAGAVGELFF
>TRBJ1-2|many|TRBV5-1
CASSPNPGTGTLNYGYTF
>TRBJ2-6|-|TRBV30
CAWSVGVSGANVLTF
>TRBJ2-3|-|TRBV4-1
CASSQDPIATDTQYF
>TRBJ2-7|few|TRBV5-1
CASRLAGISYEQYF
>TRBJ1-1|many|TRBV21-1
CASTQTDLNTEAFF
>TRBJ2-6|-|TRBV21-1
CASSNSLQDQFSGANVLAF
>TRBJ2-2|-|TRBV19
CASSIIQGTGELFF
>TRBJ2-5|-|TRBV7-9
CASSLGQFNEQYF
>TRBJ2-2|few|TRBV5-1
CASSSSSGSRTGELFF
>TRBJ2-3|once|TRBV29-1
CSAGTSGTDTQYF
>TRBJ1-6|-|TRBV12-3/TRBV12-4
CASRPGTGGRSPLHF
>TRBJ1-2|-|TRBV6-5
CASSPGQRGARNGYTF
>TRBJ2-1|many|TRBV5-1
CASSLAPGLSSYEQFF
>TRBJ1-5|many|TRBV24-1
CATSDRGGQPQHF
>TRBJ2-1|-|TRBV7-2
CASSLGPTSHDEQFF
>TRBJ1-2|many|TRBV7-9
CASSFSGINYGYTF
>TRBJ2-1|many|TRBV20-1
CSARGAAGDSYNEQFF
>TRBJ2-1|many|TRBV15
CATSRGGTSANEQFF
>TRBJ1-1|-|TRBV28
CASSLGAKAFF
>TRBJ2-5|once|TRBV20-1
CSARPHLAGAENEQYF
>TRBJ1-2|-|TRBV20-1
CSARRGANYGYTF
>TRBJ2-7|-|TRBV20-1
CSVRTSGLYKEQYF
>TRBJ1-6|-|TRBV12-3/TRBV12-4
CASSTTGGITPLHF
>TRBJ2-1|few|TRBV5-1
CASSSESSYNEQFF
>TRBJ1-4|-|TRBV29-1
CSVGRRGEKLFF
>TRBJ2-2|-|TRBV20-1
CSARSTIHGTGNPGELFF
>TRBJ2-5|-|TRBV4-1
CASSQEGTSIAETQYF
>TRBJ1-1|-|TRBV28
CASSSVPETEAFF